This T cell receptor (beta chain) comes out of a study of blood T cell repertoires in COVID-19. Across the study: PBMCs, B-cell-depleted T cells, or T cells provided the cDNA or gDNA that made up the material.

Original handling: For nucleated cells, counts were estimated from reference gene primer amplification. Using immunoSEQ multiplex PCR, the repertoire was profiled, and TCRdb retains in-frame clones only, with some absent. That table gives V, J and clone size, and the DNA gave D and trimming. The sample comprises 260,000 or so clones, over 75% of which are singletons, and more than 0.55% rests with the top ten. The CDR3 is 14 amino acids. Germline V CDR1 and CDR2: KGHSH, LQKENI. V lost 5 bases and J 0 bases, leaving 11 bases between the germline ends. The sequenced sample consisted of peripheral blood. The rearrangement uses TRBV18 and TRBJ2-7, with D possibly being TRBD1 (6 bases). This receptor was taken from a human donor in a cohort sampled during active COVID-19. The CDR3 bases are TGTGCCAGCTCATTAGACAGGTACTCCTACGAGCAGTACTTC. Its protein product is CASSLDRYSYEQYF.